This TCR beta chain stems from a study of T cell repertoires in cytomegalovirus infection. Overall study context: CMV infection together with matching HLA type was indicated by public TCR beta signatures.

The CDR3 runs to 17 residues. Unmatched junction bases numbered 13, after V lost 6 bases and J lost 1 base. Germline lookup yields CDR1 MNHEY and CDR2 SVGEGT. TCRdb used MiXCR to reprocess the reads, holding one entry per CDR3 protein. The table shows approximately 770,000 distinct CDR3 sequences, with about 28% occurring only once. As concerns this clonotype: What it recognizes is unknown. The conserved phenylalanine or tryptophan is not found at the CDR3 terminus, so this likely reflects a read error.

This chain connects TRBV6-2 or TRBV6-3 to TRBJ2-3; 7 positions match TRBD1. Sequenced material: cultured CD8+ T cells from PBMCs, taken from culture after CMV antigen stimulation. The sequence was collected from a human donor in good health (CMV status not recorded). Some clones in this sample may be carry-over from other donors' samples. The CDR3 is CASSPTLTGMGTDTQYS. The CDR3 nucleotides read TGTGCCAGCAGCCCGACCCTGACAGGGATGGGCACAGATACGCAGTATTCT.